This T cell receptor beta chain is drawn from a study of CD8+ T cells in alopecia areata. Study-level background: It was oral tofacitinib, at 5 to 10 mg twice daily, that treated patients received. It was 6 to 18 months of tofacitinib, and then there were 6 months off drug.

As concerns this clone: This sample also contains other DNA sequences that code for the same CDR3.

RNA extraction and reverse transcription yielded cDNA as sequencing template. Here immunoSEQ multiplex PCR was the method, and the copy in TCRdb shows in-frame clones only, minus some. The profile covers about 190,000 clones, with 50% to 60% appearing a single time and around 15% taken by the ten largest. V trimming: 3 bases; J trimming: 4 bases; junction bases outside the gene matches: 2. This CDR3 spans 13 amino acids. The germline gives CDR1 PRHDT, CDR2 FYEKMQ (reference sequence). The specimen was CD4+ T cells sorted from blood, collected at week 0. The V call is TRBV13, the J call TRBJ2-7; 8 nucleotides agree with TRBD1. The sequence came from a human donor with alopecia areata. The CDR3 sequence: CASSFRGLYEQYF. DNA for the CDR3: TGTGCCAGCAGCTTCAGGGGGCTGTACGAGCAGTACTTC.